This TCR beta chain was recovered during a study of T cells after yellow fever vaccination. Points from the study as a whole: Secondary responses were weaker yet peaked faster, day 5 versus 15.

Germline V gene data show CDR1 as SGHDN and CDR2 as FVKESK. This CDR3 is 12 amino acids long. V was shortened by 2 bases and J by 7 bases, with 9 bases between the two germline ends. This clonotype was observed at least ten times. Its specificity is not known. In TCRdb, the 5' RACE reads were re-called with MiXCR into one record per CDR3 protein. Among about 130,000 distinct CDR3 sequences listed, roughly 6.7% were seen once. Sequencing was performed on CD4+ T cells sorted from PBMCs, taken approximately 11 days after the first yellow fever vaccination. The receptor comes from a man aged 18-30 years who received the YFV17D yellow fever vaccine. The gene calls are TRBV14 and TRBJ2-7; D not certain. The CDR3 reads CASSQMSREQYF. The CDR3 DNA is TGTGCCAGCAGCCAAATGAGTCGGGAGCAGTACTTC. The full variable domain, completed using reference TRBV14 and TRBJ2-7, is EAGVTQFPSHSVIEKGQTVTLRCDPISGHDNLYWYRRVMGKEIKFLLHFVKESKQDESGMPNNRFLAERTGGTYSTLKVQPAELEDSGVYFCASSQMSREQYFGPGTRLTVT.